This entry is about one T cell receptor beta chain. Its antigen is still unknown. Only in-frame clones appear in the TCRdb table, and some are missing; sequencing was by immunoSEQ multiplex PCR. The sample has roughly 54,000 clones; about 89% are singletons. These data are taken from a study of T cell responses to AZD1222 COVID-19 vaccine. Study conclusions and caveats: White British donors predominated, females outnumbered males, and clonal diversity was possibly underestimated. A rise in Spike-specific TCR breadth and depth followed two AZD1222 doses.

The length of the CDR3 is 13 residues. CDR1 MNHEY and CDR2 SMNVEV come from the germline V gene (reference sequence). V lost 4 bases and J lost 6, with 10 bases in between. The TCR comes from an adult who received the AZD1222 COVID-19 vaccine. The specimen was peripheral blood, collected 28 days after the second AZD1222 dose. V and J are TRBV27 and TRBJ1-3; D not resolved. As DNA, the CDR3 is TGTGCCAGCAGTTCACATTCTCAAAACACCATATATTTT. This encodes CASSSHSQNTIYF.